These 21 T cell receptor beta chains came from one sample sequenced in a study of cytomegalovirus exposure and HLA in healthy donors. PCR amplification relied on 60 Vbeta primers (plus 13 Jbeta primers). Sequenced by immunoSEQ multiplex PCR; TCRdb stores in-frame clones only, minus some. The table has around 160,000 clones, around 85% seen once. Sequenced sample: PBMCs. Receptor source: a man younger than 35 in good health and CMV-seropositive.

The CDR3 spells CASMSGGAVEQYF. CDR3 DNA sequence: TGTGCCAGTATGAGCGGGGGGGCGGTCGAGCAGTACTTC. The genes are TRBV7-9 and TRBJ2-7, with TRBD2 matching 10 bases. The CDR3 contains 13 residues. CDR1 is SEHNR, CDR2 FQNEAQ, per germline (reference sequence). The ends lost 9 bases at V and 6 bases at J; junction bases unmatched: 8.

This chain joins TRBV7-2 and TRBJ1-4; D is possibly TRBD1 (5 bases). The CDR3 is 17 amino acids. V gave up 5 bases and J gave up 5 bases, with 21 bases separating them. CDR1 and CDR2 (germline): SGHTA, FQGNSA. The CDR3 DNA reads TGTGCCAGCAGCCGCGGGTGGGACTCCGAGAAAAATGAAAAACTGTTTTTT. This codes for CASSRGWDSEKNEKLFF.

V is TRBV2 and J is TRBJ2-7; 16 bases fit TRBD2. The germline V gene has CDR1 SNHLY and CDR2 FYNNEI. V dropped 9 bases and J dropped 7; count of bases not matched to a gene: 9. This CDR3 has 15 residues. CDR3 coding DNA: TGTGCCAGTGCCGGGACTAGCGGGGGGGCATGGGAGCAGTACTTC. As protein: CASAGTSGGAWEQYF.

This sequence joins TRBV7-9 and TRBJ2-5; tentative D call: TRBD2 (6 bases). The J call may not be correct, given that the DNA end is closer to TRBJ2-7. CDR3 length: 14 amino acids. The V gene's germline CDR1 is SEHNR and CDR2 FQNEAQ (reference sequence). CDR3 sequence: CASSLATRIYEQYF. CDR3 DNA sequence: TGTGCCAGCAGCTTAGCGACTAGGATTTACGAGCAGTACTTC.

The genes are TRBV6-5 and TRBJ1-6; perhaps TRBD1 as D (5 bases). V shed 4 bases and J shed 2 bases, with 12 bases lying between them. The length of the CDR3 is 16 residues. Per the germline V gene, CDR1 is MNHEY and CDR2 is SVGAGI. CDR3 bases: TGTGCCAGCAGTTTGTTCGGGGGAACCTATAATTCACCCCTCCACTTT. It specifies CASSLFGGTYNSPLHF.

This chain uses TRBV15 with TRBJ1-5, with 7 bases aligning to TRBD1. CDR3 length: 16 amino acids. CDR1 is LNHNV, CDR2 YYDKDF, per germline (reference sequence). Trimming took 6 bases from V and 7 from J; bases not matched to a gene: 15. Here the CDR3 reads CATSESRDRGIQPQHF. The DNA of the CDR3 is TGTGCCACCAGTGAATCCCGGGACAGAGGGATCCAGCCCCAGCATTTT. Full variable domain (rest looked up from reference TRBV15 and TRBJ1-5): DAMVIQNPRYQVTQFGKPVTLSCSQTLNHNVMYWYQQKSSQAPKLLFHYYDKDFNNEADTPDNFQSRRPNTSFCFLDIRSPGLGDTAMYLCATSESRDRGIQPQHFGDGTRLSIL.

In this sample, this clone turned up once. This sequence joins TRBV9 and TRBJ1-2, with D perhaps TRBD1 (5 bases). Trimming removed 0 bases from V and 4 bases from J, with 13 bases in between. Germline lookup yields CDR1 SGDLS and CDR2 YYNGEE. The CDR3 contains 15 residues. The chain's CDR3 is CASSVATQGSYGYTF. In DNA, the CDR3 is TGTGCCAGCAGCGTAGCTACTCAGGGATCCTATGGCTACACCTTC.

This rearrangement joins TRBV25-1 to TRBJ2-3; 12 bases align to TRBD1. The CDR3 is made up of 17 amino acids. Germline-derived CDR1 and CDR2 are MGHDK and SYGVNS. Germline trimming cut 0 bases from V and 6 bases from J; bases unmatched to any gene: 7. CDR3 nucleotide sequence: TGTGCCAGCAGTGAATATTTTCCGGGACAGGGGGCGGATACGCAGTATTTT. Translation gives CASSEYFPGQGADTQYF.

The CDR3: CASSLGQGRQPQHF. Written as DNA, the CDR3 is TGTGCCAGCAGTTTAGGACAGGGAAGACAGCCCCAGCATTTT. The V and J genes are TRBV6-5 and TRBJ1-5; 8 bases align to TRBD1. The CDR3 length is 14 residues. Germline trimming cut 4 bases from V and 7 bases from J; bases unmatched to any gene: 6. In germline, CDR1 is MNHEY, CDR2 SVGAGI.

This clone has just one count. The CDR3 DNA reads TGTGCCAGCAGCGATACCGGGACAGAGCATGAAAAACTGTTTTTT. It encodes CASSDTGTEHEKLFF. The chain recombines TRBV9 with TRBJ1-4; 7 bases agree with TRBD1. Trimming took 3 bases from V and 6 from J; bases not matched to a gene: 8. Germline CDR1 SGDLS, CDR2 YYNGEE. The CDR3 has 15 residues.

V and J are TRBV11-2 and TRBJ1-6, with D perhaps TRBD1 (6 bases). The CDR3 extends over 15 amino acids. Trimming left V 4 bases short and J 8 bases short, with 15 bases between. Looked up from germline, CDR1 is SGHAT and CDR2 is FQNNGV. The CDR3 nucleotides are TGTGCCAGCAGCTGGGAGGGGGGGCAGCATTCACCCCTCCACTTT. Its protein is CASSWEGGQHSPLHF.

V and J are TRBV9 and TRBJ1-5, with a tentative D call TRBD1 (5 bases). This CDR3 has 14 residues. CDR1 is SGDLS, CDR2 YYNGEE, per germline. The V gene lost 0 bases and the J gene lost 7 bases, with 11 bases spanning the gap. The CDR3 DNA is TGTGCCAGCAGCGTAGGCCAGGAGGGGCAGCCCCAGCATTTT. Translation: CASSVGQEGQPQHF.

The chain links TRBV10-3 to TRBJ2-3; D might be TRBD2 (5 bases). V lost 3 bases and J lost 5, with 6 bases in between. Germline CDR1 and CDR2: ENHRY and SYGVKD. The CDR3 is 12 residues long. CDR3 sequence reads: CAISDAGDTQYF. CDR3 coding DNA: TGTGCCATCAGTGATGCGGGAGATACGCAGTATTTT.

The chain recombines TRBV19 with TRBJ2-2; TRBD2 is a possible D gene (6 bases). Germline lookup yields CDR1 LNHDA and CDR2 SQIVND (reference sequence). The V and J ends lost 8 bases and 3 bases respectively, with 13 bases between them. The CDR3 has 14 amino acids. CDR3 nucleotide sequence: TGTGCCAGTGCGGGACCCATTTACACCGGGGAGCTGTTTTTT. This translates into CASAGPIYTGELFF.

V gene TRBV10-3 combines with J gene TRBJ2-1, with TRBD1 as a possible D gene (6 bases). V lost 2 bases to trimming and J lost 6 bases, with 8 bases between them. CDR3 length: 13 amino acids. The germline CDR1 and CDR2 sequences are ENHRY and SYGVKD. The CDR3 here is CAISEGQSNEQFF. CDR3 in DNA: TGTGCCATCAGTGAGGGACAGTCCAATGAGCAGTTCTTC.

This chain links TRBV9 with TRBJ1-4; 7 positions match TRBD1. The CDR3 loop spans 15 amino acids. Germline CDR1 is SGDLS and CDR2 is YYNGEE. The trim removed 4 bases at V and 7 bases at J, leaving 10 bases unmatched. The CDR3 loop is CASSRQGSMGEKLFF. CDR3 in DNA: TGTGCCAGCAGCCGACAGGGATCAATGGGTGAAAAACTGTTTTTT.

The chain links TRBV30 to TRBJ1-2; D gene ambiguous. V was cut by 5 bases and J by 4 bases, with 17 bases left in between. The CDR3 contains 14 residues. Per the germline V gene, CDR1 is GTSNPN and CDR2 is SVGIG (reference sequence). CDR3: CAWHSRRGSYGYTF. The CDR3, as DNA: TGTGCCTGGCATTCCCGACGAGGATCCTATGGCTACACCTTC.

The gene calls are TRBV5-1 and TRBJ2-5; TRBD2 might be the D (6 bases). The CDR3 totals 13 residues. From germline, CDR1 is SGHRS and CDR2 YFSETQ. The V end was cut by 0 bases, the J end by 5 bases, with 8 bases between. The CDR3 nucleotides are TGCGCCAGCAGCTTGGCCGCGGGGGAGACCCAGTACTTC. Protein product: CASSLAAGETQYF.

This rearrangement joins TRBV4-1 to TRBJ2-5, with 10 bases identical to TRBD1. Losses at the gene ends were 3 bases for V and 2 bases for J; bases not matched to a gene: 6. CDR1 and CDR2 (germline): MGHRA, YSYEKL. This CDR3 has 16 amino acids. The CDR3 here is CASSHGDRGLQETQYF. The CDR3 bases are TGCGCCAGCAGCCACGGAGACAGGGGGCTTCAAGAGACCCAGTACTTC.

The gene calls are TRBV5-1 and TRBJ1-6; 7 bases map to TRBD1. V trimming: 5 bases; J trimming: 5 bases; junction bases outside the gene matches: 4. Germline loops: CDR1 SGHRS, CDR2 YFSETQ. The CDR3 covers 14 residues. For the CDR3, the DNA is TGCGCCAGCAGTTCCGGGACAGATAATTCACCCCTCCACTTT. Residues: CASSSGTDNSPLHF.

V is TRBV5-6 and J is TRBJ2-2; tentative D call: TRBD2 (6 bases). The CDR3 consists of 12 residues. V lost 5 bases, J lost 8 bases, and 10 bases lay in between. Germline CDR1 reads SGHDT; CDR2 reads YYEEEE. The CDR3 region has the DNA TGTGCCAGCAGTCGTGGGACTGGGGAGCTGTTTTTT. Translation: CASSRGTGELFF.